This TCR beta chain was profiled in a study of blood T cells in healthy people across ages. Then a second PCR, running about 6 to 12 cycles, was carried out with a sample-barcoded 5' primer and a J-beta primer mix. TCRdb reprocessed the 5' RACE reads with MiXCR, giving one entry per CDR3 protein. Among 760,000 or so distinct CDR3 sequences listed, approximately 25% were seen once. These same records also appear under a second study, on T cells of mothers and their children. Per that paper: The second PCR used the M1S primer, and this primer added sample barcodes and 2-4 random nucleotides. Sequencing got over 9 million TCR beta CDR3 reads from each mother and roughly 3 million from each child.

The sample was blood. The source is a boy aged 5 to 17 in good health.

As DNA, the CDR3 is TGTGCCAGCAGCCAGGATACGCAGTATTTT. Translation: CASSQDTQYF. V gene TRBV7-9 combines with J gene TRBJ2-3, with D hard to call. Between the trimmed V and J ends, which lost 5 bases and 6 bases, there was a span of 3 bases. Germline assignment: CDR1 SEHNR and CDR2 FQNEAQ (reference sequence). The CDR3 loop spans 10 amino acids.